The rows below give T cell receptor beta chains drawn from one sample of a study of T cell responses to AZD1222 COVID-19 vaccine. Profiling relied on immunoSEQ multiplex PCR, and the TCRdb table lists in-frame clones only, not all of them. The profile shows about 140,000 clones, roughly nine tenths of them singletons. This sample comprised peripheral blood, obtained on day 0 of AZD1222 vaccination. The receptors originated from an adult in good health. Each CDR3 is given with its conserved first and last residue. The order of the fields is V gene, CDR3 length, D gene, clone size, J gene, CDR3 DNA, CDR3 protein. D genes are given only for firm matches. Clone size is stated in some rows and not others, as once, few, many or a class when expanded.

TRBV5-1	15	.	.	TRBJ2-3	TGCGCCAGCAGCAAGGGGATCTCGAACGCAGATACGCAGTATTTT	CASSKGISNADTQYF
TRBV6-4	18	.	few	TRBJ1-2	TGTGCCAGCAGTGACGGGCAGGAAGTTACAGTGAGGCGTTATGGCTACACCTTC	CASSDGQEVTVRRYGYTF
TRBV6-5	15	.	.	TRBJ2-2	TGTGCCAGCAAGACCTACAGTCCCACCGGTGGGGAGCTGTTTTTT	CASKTYSPTGGELFF
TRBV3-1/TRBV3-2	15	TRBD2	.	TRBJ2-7	TGTGCCAGCAACAAACCTTTAGCGGGGGTTCTCGAGCAGTACTTC	CASNKPLAGVLEQYF
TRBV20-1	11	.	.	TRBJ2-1	TGCAGTGTTGTCGAACGTAGGTTGCAGTTCTTC	CSVVERRLQFF
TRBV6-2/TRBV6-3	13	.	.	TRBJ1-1	TGTGCCAGCAGTTACTTTAGTGCCTCGGGAGCTTTCTTT	CASSYFSASGAFF
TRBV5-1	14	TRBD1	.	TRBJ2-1	TGCGCCAGCATTGGTGGGACAGGGGGCAATGAGCAGTTCTTC	CASIGGTGGNEQFF
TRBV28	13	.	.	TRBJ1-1	TGTGCCAGCAGTTACAGGGTGAACACTGAAGCTTTCTTT	CASSYRVNTEAFF
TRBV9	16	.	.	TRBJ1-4	TGTGCCACCTTCCCAAAAGGCCAGGGGAGAAATGAAAAACTGTTTTTT	CATFPKGQGRNEKLFF
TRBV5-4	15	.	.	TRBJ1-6	TGTGCCAGCAGCTTGGTGCCAGGGGATAATTCACCCCTCCACTTT	CASSLVPGDNSPLHF
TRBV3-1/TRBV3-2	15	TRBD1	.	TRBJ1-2	TGTGCCAGCAGCCACCCGGGACAGGGGCACTATGGCTACACCTTC	CASSHPGQGHYGYTF
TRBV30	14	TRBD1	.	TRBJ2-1	TGTGCCTGGGGGGATGGGACAGGGGTTCTTGAGCAGTTCTTC	CAWGDGTGVLEQFF
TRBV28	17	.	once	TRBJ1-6	TGTGCCAGCAGTTTGGGGGGGACGAGCTCCTATAATTCACCCCTCCACTTT	CASSLGGTSSYNSPLHF
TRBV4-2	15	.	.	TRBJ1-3	TGTGCCAGCAGCCAAGCCATACTTGGCGGCAACACCATATATTTT	CASSQAILGGNTIYF
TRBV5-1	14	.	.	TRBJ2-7	TGCGCCAGCAGCTTGGGTTTCGGGGACTACGAGCAGTACTTC	CASSLGFGDYEQYF
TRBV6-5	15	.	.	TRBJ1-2	TGTGCCAGCAGTTACGGAGCTAAGGCGAGTTATGGCTACACCTTC	CASSYGAKASYGYTF
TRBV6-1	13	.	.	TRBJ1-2	TGTGCCAGCAGTGAAGGTGTCAGGAGGGGCTACACCTTC	CASSEGVRRGYTF
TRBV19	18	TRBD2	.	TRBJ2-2	TGTGCCAGTAGTCTCCGGGGACTAGCGGGAGCAGGTACCGGGGAGCTGTTTTTT	CASSLRGLAGAGTGELFF
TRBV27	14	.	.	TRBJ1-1	TGTGCCAGCAGTGCCCAGGGAGTTTACACTGAAGCTTTCTTT	CASSAQGVYTEAFF
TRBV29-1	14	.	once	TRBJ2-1	TGCAGCGTTAGGTCGGCATTCGAGTACAATGAGCAGTTCTTC	CSVRSAFEYNEQFF
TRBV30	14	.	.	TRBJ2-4	TGTGCCTGGACTGTGACAGGAGCCAAAAACATTCAGTACTTC	CAWTVTGAKNIQYF
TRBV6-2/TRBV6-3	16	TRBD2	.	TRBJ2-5	TGTGCCAGCAGCCCGCGGGCTAGCGGGAGCCGAGAGACCCAGTACTTC	CASSPRASGSRETQYF
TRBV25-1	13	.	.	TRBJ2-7	TGTGCCAGCAGTGCGACAGTAGCGGTCGAGCAGTACTTC	CASSATVAVEQYF
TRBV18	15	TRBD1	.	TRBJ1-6	TGTGCCAGCTCACCAGGGACAGTGGAGAATTCACCCCTCCACTTT	CASSPGTVENSPLHF
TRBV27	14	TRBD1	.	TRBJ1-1	TGTGCCAGCAGTTTAAGGGGGCAAGGGACTGAAGCTTTCTTT	CASSLRGQGTEAFF
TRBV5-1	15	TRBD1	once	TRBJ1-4	TGCGCCAGCAGCTTGGAGACAGGGGTTGACGAAAAACTGTTTTTT	CASSLETGVDEKLFF
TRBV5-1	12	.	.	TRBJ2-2	TGCGCCAGCAGCCCGAACACCGGGGAGCTGTTTTTT	CASSPNTGELFF
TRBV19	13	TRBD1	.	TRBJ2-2	TGTGCCAGTAGGGGACAGGGCGCCGGGGAGCTGTTTTTT	CASRGQGAGELFF
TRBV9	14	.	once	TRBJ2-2	TGTGCCAGCAGCCCGACTAGTAACACCGGGGAGCTGTTTTTT	CASSPTSNTGELFF
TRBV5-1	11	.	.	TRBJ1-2	TGCGCCAGCACCGGAGGGGATGGCTACACCTTC	CASTGGDGYTF
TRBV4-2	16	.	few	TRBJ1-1	TGTGCCAGCAGCCAAGAGTTCCAGACCTTGAACACTGAAGCTTTCTTT	CASSQEFQTLNTEAFF
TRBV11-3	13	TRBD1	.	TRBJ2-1	TGTGCCAGCAGCTCCCCCGGGACAGATGAGCAGTTCTTC	CASSSPGTDEQFF
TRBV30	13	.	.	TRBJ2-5	TGTGCCTGGAGTGTTCAGGGAGTAGAGACCCAGTACTTC	CAWSVQGVETQYF
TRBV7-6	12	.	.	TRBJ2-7	TGTGCCAGCAGCGACGTGCTGGGCGAGCAGTACTTC	CASSDVLGEQYF
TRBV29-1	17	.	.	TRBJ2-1	TGCAGCGTTGACGGAAGTTGGACACCGAGCTCCTACAATGAGCAGTTCTTC	CSVDGSWTPSSYNEQFF
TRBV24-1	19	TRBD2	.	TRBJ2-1	TGTGCCACCAGTGATGCCCCGGGAGTAGCGGGGGGTCAGGGGAATGAGCAGTTCTTC	CATSDAPGVAGGQGNEQFF
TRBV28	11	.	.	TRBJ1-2	TGTGCCAGCAGGCCAGGGTCCGGCTACACCTTC	CASRPGSGYTF
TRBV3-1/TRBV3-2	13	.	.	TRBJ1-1	TGTGCCAGCAGCCAGGGCATGAACACTGAAGCTTTCTTT	CASSQGMNTEAFF
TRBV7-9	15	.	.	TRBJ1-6	TGTGCCAGCAGCCCTTCCCAGGGAGTCTCATCACCCCTCCACTTT	CASSPSQGVSSPLHF
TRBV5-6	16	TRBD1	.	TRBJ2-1	TGTGCCAGCACCGACCCCGACAGGGGAAATAGAAATGAGCAGTTCTTC	CASTDPDRGNRNEQFF
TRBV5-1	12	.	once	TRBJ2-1	TGCGCCAGCAGGTTCGACAGCAATGAGCAGTTCTTC	CASRFDSNEQFF
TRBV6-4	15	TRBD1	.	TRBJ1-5	TGTGCCAGCAGTGACACTCCGACAGGGGGGCAGCCCCAGCATTTT	CASSDTPTGGQPQHF
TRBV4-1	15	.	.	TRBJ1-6	TGCGCCAGCAGCCAAGATACAGGGAGTAATTCACCCCTCCACTTT	CASSQDTGSNSPLHF
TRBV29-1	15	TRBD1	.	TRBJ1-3	TGCAGCGTTGCCAGGGGACAGCCGGCTGGAAACACCATATATTTT	CSVARGQPAGNTIYF
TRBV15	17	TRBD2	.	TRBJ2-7	TGTGCCACCAGCAGAGATCGGCTAGCGGGAGGATCCTACGAGCAGTACTTC	CATSRDRLAGGSYEQYF
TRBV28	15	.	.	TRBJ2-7	TGTGCCAGCAGCCCTCCGGACGGCCAACCCTACGAGCAGTACTTC	CASSPPDGQPYEQYF
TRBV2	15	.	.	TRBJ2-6	TGTGCCAGCAGTGTTTACCTCTCTGGGGCCAACGTCCTGACTTTC	CASSVYLSGANVLTF
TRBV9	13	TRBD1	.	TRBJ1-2	TGTGCCAGCAGCGTTCGGACAGGGATTGGCTACACCTTC	CASSVRTGIGYTF
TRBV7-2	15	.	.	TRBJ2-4	TGTGCCAGCAGCTTGGTGGCTGGAGAGGAAAACATTCAGTACTTC	CASSLVAGEENIQYF
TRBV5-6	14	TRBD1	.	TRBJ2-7	TGTGCCAGCAGCCTCGGGACAGGTACCCACGAGCAGTACTTC	CASSLGTGTHEQYF
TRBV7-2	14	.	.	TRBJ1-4	TGTGCCAGCAGCTCACAGGGCTCTAATGAAAAACTGTTTTTT	CASSSQGSNEKLFF
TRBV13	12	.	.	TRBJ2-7	TGTGCCAGCAGCTCGAAAGGCCTGAGGCAGTACTTC	CASSSKGLRQYF
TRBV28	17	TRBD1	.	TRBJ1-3	TGTGCCAGCAGACCACCGGGACAGGGAATGCCTGGAAACACCATATATTTT	CASRPPGQGMPGNTIYF